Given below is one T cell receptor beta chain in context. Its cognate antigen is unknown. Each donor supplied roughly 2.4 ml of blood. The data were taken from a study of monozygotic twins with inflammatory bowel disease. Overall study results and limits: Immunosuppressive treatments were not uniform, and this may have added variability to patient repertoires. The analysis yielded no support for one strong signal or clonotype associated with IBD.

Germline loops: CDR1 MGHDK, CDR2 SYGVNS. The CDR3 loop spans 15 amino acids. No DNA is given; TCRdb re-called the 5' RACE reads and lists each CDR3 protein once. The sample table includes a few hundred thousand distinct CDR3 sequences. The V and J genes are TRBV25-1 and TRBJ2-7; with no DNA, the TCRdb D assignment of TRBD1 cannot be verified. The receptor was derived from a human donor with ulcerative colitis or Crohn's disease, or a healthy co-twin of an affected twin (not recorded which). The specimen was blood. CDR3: CASSLIGTESYEQYF.